This entry features one T cell receptor (beta chain) sequence. There are a few counts of this clonotype. Its recognized antigen is unknown. It has no much larger one-base neighbor in the sample; base qualities were not kept. The CDR3 starts with the cysteine, ends with the phenylalanine, and has 14 residues. Left in the record is the CDR3 DNA by itself, 42 bases read in frame from the first base. The germline V gene (reference sequence) supplies CDR1 SEHNR and CDR2 FQNEAQ. Trimming takes 6 bases off V and 3 bases off J; junction bases not matched to a gene: 7. Reading the label with the study, this specimen's treatment or condition is: live attenuated yellow fever vaccine strain. A standard Ficoll-Paque protocol was used to isolate PBMCs from peripheral blood. CD4 and CD8 T-cell fractions were isolated with Dynabeads CD4 and CD8 positive selection kits. TriZol was used to extract RNA from bulk PBMCs, CD4 and CD8 fractions, and dextramer-positive and dextramer-negative fractions.

Sequencing took place on an Illumina NovaSeq 6000. TCR cDNA was synthesized by 5'RACE template switching, through which a universal primer site and unique molecular identifiers were introduced. Priming for cDNA synthesis came from both the TCR alpha and TCR beta constant segments. Library amplification used two PCR steps, and the second PCR step added sample barcodes and sequencing adapters. Sequencing of the libraries was done on either Illumina HiSeq 2500 (2x100 bp) or NovaSeq (2x150 bp). The study's own analysis went as follows. Reads were demultiplexed and collapsed into UMI consensus sequences with MIGEC, and V(D)J alignment was performed with MiXCR. Using edgeR on replicate PBMC samples, clonotypes were called vaccine-responding if FDR was below 0.01 and the log2 fold change was above 5 up to day 15. CD4 or CD8 identity was assigned to each bulk clonotype according to whether the clonotype was present at higher abundance in the sequenced CD4 repertoire or the sequenced CD8 repertoire. The public reads were reanalyzed by TCRdb: fastp trimming at Q25, MiXCR alignment, in-frame beta chains only. CDR3 protein duplicates are merged, each entry listing the most common genes and DNA. The V and J calls were determined by TCRdb, not by the authors. Across this sample there are some 160,000 distinct CDR3 sequences, with over 7% seen only once. The ten largest clones capture 35% to 40% of the sample.

The data were obtained in a study of T cells after yellow fever vaccination (dated by TCRdb to the late 2010s). In the study overall: The SMART-Seq v4 Ultra Low Input RNA kit was used to prepare libraries from fractions with low cell numbers. To follow T-cell clones before and after primary and booster YFV17D yellow fever vaccination, bulk TCR alpha and beta repertoires were sequenced over time. Two healthy male donors, one aged 18 to 29 and one aged 30 to 40 years, made up the cohort. Blood was drawn at multiple timepoints before and after primary and secondary immunization, with bulk PBMC replicates and cell subsets isolated. Findings and caveats that apply to the study as a whole: FACS-sorted repertoires could contain abundant contaminating clonotypes from the bulk population, so computational filtering was required. A small fraction of clonotypes showed up in both the CD4 and CD8 compartments, probably as a result of convergent recombination. After the booster, most clones that had expanded after primary vaccination were detected again (around 97% of CD4 and around nine tenths of CD8), suggesting broad maintenance of memory. Because the study included only a couple of donors, the extent to which the findings can be generalized is limited. The secondary T-cell response was weaker than the primary response but faster, peaking on day 5 instead of day 15.

Sequencing was performed on CD8+ T cells sorted from PBMCs, taken 45 days after the yellow fever booster vaccination. The chain is assembled from TRBV7-9 and TRBJ2-7; 8 bases in the middle match TRBD1. The source of this sequence is a man aged 18 to 30 who received the YFV17D yellow fever vaccine. The base sequence is TGTGCCAGCAGGCCCGGGACAGGAGTCTACGAGCAGTACTTC. Translated, this is CASRPGTGVYEQYF.